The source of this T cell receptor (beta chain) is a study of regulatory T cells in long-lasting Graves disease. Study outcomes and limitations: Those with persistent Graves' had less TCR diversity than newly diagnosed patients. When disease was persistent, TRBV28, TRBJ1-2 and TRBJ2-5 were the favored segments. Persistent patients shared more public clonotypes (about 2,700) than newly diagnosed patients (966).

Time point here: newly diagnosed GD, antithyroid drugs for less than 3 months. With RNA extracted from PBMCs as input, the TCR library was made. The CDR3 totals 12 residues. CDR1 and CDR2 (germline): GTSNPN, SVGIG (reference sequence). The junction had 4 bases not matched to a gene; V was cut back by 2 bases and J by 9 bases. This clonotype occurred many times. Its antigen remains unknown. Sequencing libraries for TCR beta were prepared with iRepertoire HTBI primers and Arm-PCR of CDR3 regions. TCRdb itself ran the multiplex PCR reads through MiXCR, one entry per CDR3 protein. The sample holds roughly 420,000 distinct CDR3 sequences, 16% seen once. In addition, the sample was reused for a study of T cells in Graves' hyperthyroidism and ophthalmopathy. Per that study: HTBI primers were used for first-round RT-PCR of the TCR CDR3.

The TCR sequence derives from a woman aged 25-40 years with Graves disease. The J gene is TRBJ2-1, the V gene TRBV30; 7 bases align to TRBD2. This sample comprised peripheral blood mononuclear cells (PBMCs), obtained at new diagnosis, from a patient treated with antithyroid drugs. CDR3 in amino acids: CAWSRLATEQFF. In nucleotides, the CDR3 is TGTGCCTGGAGTCGACTAGCAACTGAGCAGTTCTTC.